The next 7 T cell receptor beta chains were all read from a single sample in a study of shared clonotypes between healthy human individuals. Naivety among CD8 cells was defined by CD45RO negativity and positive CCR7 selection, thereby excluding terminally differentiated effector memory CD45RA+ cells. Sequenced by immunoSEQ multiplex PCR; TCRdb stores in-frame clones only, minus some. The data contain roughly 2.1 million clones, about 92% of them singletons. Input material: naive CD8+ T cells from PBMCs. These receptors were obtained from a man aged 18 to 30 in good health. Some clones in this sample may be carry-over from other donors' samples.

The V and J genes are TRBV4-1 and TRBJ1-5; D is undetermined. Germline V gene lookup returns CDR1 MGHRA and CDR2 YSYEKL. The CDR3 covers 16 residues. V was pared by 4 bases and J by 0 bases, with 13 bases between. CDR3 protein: CASSLEGRNSNQPQHF. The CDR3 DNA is TGCGCCAGCAGCCTTGAAGGTAGAAATAGCAATCAGCCCCAGCATTTT.

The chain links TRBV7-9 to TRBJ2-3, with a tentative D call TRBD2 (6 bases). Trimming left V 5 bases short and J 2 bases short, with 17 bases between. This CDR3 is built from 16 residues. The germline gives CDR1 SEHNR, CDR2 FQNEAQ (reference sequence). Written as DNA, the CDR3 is TGTGCCAGCAGCCCAACCTCCGGGACTTACACAGATACGCAGTATTTT. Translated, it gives CASSPTSGTYTDTQYF.

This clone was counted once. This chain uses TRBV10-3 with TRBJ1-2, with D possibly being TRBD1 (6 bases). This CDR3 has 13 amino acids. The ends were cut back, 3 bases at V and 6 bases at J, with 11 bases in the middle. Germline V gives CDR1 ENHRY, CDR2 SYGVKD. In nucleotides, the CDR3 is TGTGCCATCAGTGACAGGGGAGAGGATGGCTACACCTTC. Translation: CAISDRGEDGYTF.

The CDR3 sequence: CASHPGQVRPGANVLTF. As DNA, the CDR3 is TGTGCCAGCCACCCGGGACAGGTTAGACCTGGGGCCAACGTCCTGACTTTC. This chain connects TRBV19 to TRBJ2-6; 8 bases map to TRBD1. Trimming at V came to 9 bases and at J to 2 bases, leaving 12 bases not matched to a gene. Germline V gene data show CDR1 as LNHDA and CDR2 as SQIVND (reference sequence). CDR3 length equals 17 residues.

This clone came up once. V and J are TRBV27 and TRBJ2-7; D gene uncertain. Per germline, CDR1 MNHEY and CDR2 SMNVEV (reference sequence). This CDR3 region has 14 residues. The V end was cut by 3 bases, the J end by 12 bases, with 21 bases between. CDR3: CASSFSVLTGSLYF. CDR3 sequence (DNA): TGTGCCAGCAGTTTCTCTGTCTTAACGGGCAGTCTGTACTTC.

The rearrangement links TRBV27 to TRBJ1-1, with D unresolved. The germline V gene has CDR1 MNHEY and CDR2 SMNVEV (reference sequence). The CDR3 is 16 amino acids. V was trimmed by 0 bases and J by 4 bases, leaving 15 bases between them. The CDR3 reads CASSLSWGAWGTEAFF. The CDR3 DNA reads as TGTGCCAGCAGTTTATCGTGGGGTGCCTGGGGCACTGAAGCTTTCTTT.

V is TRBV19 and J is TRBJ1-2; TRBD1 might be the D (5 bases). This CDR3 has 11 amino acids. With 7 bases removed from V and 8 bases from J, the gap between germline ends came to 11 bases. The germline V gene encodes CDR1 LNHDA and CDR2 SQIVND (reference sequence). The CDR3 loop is CASKRGNGYTF. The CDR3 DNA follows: TGTGCCAGTAAGCGGGGGAACGGCTACACCTTC.